The 8 T cell receptor beta chains below were found in one sample sequenced in a study of Ad26.COV2.S vaccination and SARS-CoV-2 variants. The treatment is: about 20 received Ad26.COV2.S at low or high dose, single or two shots; five or six received placebo; per-sample allocation not given. Samples were taken on day 63 after the first vaccine or placebo injection. Libraries were prepared by immunoSEQ multiplex PCR; TCRdb keeps only in-frame clonotypes and omits some of them. The sample yields some 340,000 clones, around 85% seen once. The source material was peripheral blood, sampled in a trial of Ad26.COV2.S vaccine versus placebo. The receptors shown here come from a person aged 18 to 59 who received the Ad26.COV2.S COVID-19 vaccine or a placebo.

The gene calls are TRBV5-4 and TRBJ2-1; 14 bases align to TRBD2. The CDR3 has 17 amino acids. V dropped 0 bases and J dropped 4; count of bases not matched to a gene: 3. The germline CDR1 and CDR2 sequences are SGHNT and YYREEE (reference sequence). Here the CDR3 reads CASSLGLAGGTYNEQFF. The CDR3 DNA reads TGTGCCAGCAGCTTGGGACTAGCGGGGGGGACTTACAATGAGCAGTTCTTC.

This chain joins TRBV11-2 and TRBJ1-6; possibly TRBD1 for D (5 bases). This CDR3 is 14 amino acids long. Germline V lookup: CDR1 SGHAT, CDR2 FQNNGV. CDR3 amino acids: CATGPDSYNSPLHF. The CDR3 DNA sequence: TGTGCTACAGGTCCCGATTCCTATAATTCACCCCTCCACTTT.

V gene TRBV6-6 combines with J gene TRBJ2-7; perhaps TRBD2 as D (5 bases). V lost 6 bases, J lost 5 bases, and 14 bases lay in between. In germline, CDR1 is MNHNY, CDR2 SVGAGI (reference sequence). The CDR3 extends over 13 amino acids. The CDR3 region is CASRPRGPDEQYF. For the CDR3, the DNA is TGTGCCAGCAGACCCCGCGGGCCGGACGAGCAGTACTTC.

The CDR3 nucleotides read TGTGCCAGCAGCTTGTGGGCAGGAGCCGCCGGGGATACGCAGTATTTT. It codes for CASSLWAGAAGDTQYF. The rearrangement joins TRBV5-8 to TRBJ2-3; no clear D. The CDR3 spans 16 residues. Germline loops: CDR1 SGHTS, CDR2 YDEGEE. The V gene lost 1 base and the J gene lost 6 bases, with 18 bases spanning the gap.

V usage is TRBV23-1 and J usage is TRBJ2-7; D is undetermined. TRBV23-1 is classed as an ORF, of uncertain function. The CDR3 is 15 amino acids. The ends were cut back, 0 bases at V and 2 bases at J, with 11 bases in the middle. This CDR3 is CASSQSPRRTYEQYF. The CDR3 bases are TGCGCCAGCAGTCAATCCCCCCGCAGGACCTACGAGCAGTACTTC.

V gene TRBV6-5 combines with J gene TRBJ2-1, with 7 bases that match TRBD2. The length of the CDR3 is 14 residues. Germline-derived CDR1 and CDR2 are MNHEY and SVGAGI. V shed 6 bases, J shed 2 bases, and the junction held 4 bases outside the gene matches. This chain's CDR3 is CASSLADTYNEQFF. As DNA, the CDR3 is TGTGCCAGCAGCCTAGCGGATACCTACAATGAGCAGTTCTTC.

This clone has just a few counts. V gene TRBV3-1 (or the pseudogene TRBV3-2) combines with J gene TRBJ1-1, with D perhaps TRBD1 (5 bases). Trimming removed 4 bases at V and 10 bases at J, with 13 bases between. Germline V CDR1 and CDR2: LGHDT, YNNKEL (reference sequence). This CDR3 has 12 amino acids. The CDR3 region has the DNA TGTGCCAGCAGCCGGAGGGGTCTTAGAGCTTTCTTT. It yields the protein CASSRRGLRAFF.

This clone was seen a single time. The chain employs TRBV4-2 and TRBJ1-6; D uncertain. This CDR3 has 15 amino acids. Trimming pared 4 bases from V and 1 base from J, leaving 8 bases between. Germline loops: CDR1 LGHNA, CDR2 YNFKEQ. CDR3 residues: CASSLEGSYNSPLHF. In DNA form, the CDR3 reads TGTGCCAGCAGCCTAGAAGGATCCTATAATTCACCCCTCCACTTT.